This T cell receptor beta chain is drawn from a study of blood T cell repertoires in COVID-19. At the level of the study: From the United States, Italy and Spain came samples of acute and convalescent COVID-19.

The CDR3 is made up of 15 amino acids. Germline V gene sequence: CDR1 MNHEY, CDR2 SMNVEV (reference sequence). V was clipped by 6 bases and J by 3 bases; unmatched bases: 5. Grouping used clinical history reported by participants in a survey and questionnaire. Sequencing was performed with immunoSEQ multiplex PCR; in TCRdb, only in-frame clones are kept and a portion is missing. The table records 140,000 to 150,000 clones, around four fifths of them present only once. This chain joins TRBV27 and TRBJ2-7, with TRBD2 matching 13 bases. The sequenced material came from PBMCs or T cells enriched from blood (not recorded which). The clonotype was recovered from a woman aged 40-49 years who had recovered from COVID-19. The CDR3 spells CASSLRLAGGYEQYF. CDR3 nucleotide sequence: TGTGCCAGCAGCCTCAGACTAGCGGGGGGCTACGAGCAGTACTTC.